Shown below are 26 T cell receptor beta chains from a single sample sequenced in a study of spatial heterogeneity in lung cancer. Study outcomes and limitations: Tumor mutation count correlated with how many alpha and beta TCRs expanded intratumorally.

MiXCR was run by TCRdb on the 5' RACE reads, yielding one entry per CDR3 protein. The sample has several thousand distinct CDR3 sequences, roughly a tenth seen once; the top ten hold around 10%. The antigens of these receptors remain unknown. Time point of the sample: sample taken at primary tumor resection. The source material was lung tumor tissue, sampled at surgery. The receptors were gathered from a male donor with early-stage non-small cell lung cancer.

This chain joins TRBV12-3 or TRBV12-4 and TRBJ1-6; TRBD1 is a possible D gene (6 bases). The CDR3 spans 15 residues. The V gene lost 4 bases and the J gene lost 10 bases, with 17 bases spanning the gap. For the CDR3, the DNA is TGTGCCAGCAGTTCTGGACAGTCCCCCGGATCACCCCTCCACTTT. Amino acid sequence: CASSSGQSPGSPLHF.

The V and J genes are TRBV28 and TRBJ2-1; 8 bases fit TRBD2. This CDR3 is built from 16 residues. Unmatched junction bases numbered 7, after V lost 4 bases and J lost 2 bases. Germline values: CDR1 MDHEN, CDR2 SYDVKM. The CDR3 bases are TGTGCCAGCAGTTCCGCACTAGCGGAGACCTACAATGAGCAGTTCTTC. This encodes CASSSALAETYNEQFF.

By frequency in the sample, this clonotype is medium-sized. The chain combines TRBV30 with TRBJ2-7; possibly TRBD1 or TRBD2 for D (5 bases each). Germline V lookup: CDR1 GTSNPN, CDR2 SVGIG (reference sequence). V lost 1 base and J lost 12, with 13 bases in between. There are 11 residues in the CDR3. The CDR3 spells CAWSAGTSGYF. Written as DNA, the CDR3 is TGTGCCTGGAGTGCCGGGACCTCGGGGTACTTC.

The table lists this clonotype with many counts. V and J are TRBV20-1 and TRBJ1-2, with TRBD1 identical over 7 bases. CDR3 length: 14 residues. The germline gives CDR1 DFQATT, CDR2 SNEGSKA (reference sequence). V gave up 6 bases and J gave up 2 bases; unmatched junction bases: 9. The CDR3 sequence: CSAKKDRTNYGYTF. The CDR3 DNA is TGCAGTGCGAAAAAGGACAGGACGAACTATGGCTACACCTTC.

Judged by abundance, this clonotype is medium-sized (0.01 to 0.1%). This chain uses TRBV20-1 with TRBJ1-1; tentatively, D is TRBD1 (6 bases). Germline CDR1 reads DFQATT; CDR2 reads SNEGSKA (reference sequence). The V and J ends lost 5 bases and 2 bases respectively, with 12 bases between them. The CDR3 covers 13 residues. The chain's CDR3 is CSAAQGTNTEAFF. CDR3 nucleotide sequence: TGCAGTGCTGCCCAGGGGACCAACACTGAAGCTTTCTTT.

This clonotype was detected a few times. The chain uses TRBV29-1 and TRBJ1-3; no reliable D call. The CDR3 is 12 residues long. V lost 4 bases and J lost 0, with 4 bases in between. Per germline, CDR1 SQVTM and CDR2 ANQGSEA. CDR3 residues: CSVGSSGNTIYF. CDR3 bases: TGCAGCGTTGGAAGCTCTGGAAACACCATATATTTT.

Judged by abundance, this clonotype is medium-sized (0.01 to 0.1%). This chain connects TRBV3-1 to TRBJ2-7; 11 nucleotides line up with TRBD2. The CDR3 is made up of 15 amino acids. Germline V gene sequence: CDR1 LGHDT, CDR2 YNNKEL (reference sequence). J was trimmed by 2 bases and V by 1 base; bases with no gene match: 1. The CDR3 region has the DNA TGTGCCAGCAGCCAAGCACTAGCGGGGGCCTACGAGCAGTACTTC. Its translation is CASSQALAGAYEQYF.

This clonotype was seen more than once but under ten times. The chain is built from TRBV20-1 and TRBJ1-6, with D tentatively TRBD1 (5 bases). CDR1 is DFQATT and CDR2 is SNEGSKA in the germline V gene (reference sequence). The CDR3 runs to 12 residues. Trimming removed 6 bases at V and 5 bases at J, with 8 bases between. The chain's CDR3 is CSAGGNNSPLHF. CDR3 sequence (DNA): TGCAGTGCGGGGGGAAATAATTCACCCCTCCACTTT.

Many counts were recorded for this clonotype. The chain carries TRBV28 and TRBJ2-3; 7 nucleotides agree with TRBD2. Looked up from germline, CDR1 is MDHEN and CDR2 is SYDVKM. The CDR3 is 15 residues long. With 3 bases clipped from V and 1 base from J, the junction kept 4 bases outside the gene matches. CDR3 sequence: CASSFFAGGTDTQYF. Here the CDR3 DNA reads TGTGCCAGCAGTTTCTTTGCGGGAGGCACAGATACGCAGTATTTT.

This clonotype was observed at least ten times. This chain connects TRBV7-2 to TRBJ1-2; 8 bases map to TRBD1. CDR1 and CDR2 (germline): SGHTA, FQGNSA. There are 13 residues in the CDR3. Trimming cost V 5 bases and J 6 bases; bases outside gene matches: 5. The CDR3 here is CASSTDRDHGYTF. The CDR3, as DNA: TGTGCCAGCAGCACGGACAGGGATCATGGCTACACCTTC.

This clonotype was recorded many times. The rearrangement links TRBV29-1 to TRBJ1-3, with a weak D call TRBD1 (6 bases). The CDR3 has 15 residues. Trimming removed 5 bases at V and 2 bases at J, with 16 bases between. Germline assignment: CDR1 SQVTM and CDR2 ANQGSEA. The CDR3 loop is CSVLTGSVTGNTIYF. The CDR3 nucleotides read TGCAGCGTTTTGACAGGATCGGTCACTGGAAACACCATATATTTT.

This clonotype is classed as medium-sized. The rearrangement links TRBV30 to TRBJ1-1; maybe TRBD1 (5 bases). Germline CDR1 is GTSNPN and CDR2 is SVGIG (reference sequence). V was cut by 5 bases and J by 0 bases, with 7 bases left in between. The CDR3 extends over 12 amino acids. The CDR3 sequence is CAWLGVNTEAFF. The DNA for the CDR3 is TGTGCCTGGTTGGGGGTGAACACTGAAGCTTTCTTT. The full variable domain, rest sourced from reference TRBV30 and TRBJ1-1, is SQTIHQWPATLVQPVGSPLSLECTVEGTSNPNLYWYRQAAGRGLQLLFYSVGIGQISSEVPQNLSASRPQDRQFILSSKKLLLSDSGFYLCAWLGVNTEAFFGQGTRLTVV.

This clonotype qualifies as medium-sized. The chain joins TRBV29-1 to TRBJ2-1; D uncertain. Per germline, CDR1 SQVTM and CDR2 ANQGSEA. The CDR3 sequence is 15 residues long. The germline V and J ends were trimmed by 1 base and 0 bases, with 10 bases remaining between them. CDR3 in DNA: TGCAGCGTTGAAGGGTCCGCGTCCTCCTACAATGAGCAGTTCTTC. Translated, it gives CSVEGSASSYNEQFF.

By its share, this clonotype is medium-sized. CDR3 amino acids: CASSYFRQGATEAFF. CDR3 DNA: TGTGCCAGCAGTTACTTTCGGCAGGGAGCCACTGAAGCTTTCTTT. The rearrangement uses TRBV6-2 or TRBV6-3 and TRBJ1-1; TRBD1 is a possible D gene (5 bases). Germline-derived CDR1 and CDR2 are MNHEY and SVGEGT. The CDR3 contains 15 residues. V was pared by 1 base and J by 4 bases, with 13 bases between.

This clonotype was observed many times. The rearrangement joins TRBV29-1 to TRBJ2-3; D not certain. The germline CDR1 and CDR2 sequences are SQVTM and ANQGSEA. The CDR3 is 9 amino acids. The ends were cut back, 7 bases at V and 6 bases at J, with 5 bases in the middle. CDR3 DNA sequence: TGCAGCGCCTCTGATACGCAGTATTTT. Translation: CSASDTQYF.

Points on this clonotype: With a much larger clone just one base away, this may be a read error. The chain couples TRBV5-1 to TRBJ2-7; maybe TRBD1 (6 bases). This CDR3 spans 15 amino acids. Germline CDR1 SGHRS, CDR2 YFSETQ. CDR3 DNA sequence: TGCGCCAGCAGCTTTGGTCAGGGGACATCCTACGACCAGTACTTC. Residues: CASSFGQGTSYDQYF.

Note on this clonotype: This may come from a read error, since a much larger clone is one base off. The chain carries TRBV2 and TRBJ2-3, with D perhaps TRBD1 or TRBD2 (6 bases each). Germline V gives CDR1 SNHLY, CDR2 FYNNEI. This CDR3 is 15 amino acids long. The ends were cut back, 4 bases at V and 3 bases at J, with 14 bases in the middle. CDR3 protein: CASSGGGHWTDTQYF. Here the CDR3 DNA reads TGTGCCAGCAGTGGAGGGGGGCATTGGACAGATACGCAGTATTTT.

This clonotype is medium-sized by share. Written as DNA, the CDR3 is TGCGCCAGCAGCTTGATACAGGGCATTGGGGCCAACGTCCTGACTTTC. Translated, it gives CASSLIQGIGANVLTF. The chain uses TRBV5-1 and TRBJ2-6; TRBD1 might be the D (6 bases). The CDR3 runs 16 residues. Trimming removed 1 base at V and 3 bases at J, with 11 bases between. Germline values: CDR1 SGHRS, CDR2 YFSETQ.

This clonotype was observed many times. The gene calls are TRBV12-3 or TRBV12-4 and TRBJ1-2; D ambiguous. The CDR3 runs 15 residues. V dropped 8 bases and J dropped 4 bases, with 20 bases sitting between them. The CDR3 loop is CASSLQAGAGYGYTF. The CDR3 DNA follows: TGTGCCAGCTCCCTCCAGGCGGGCGCAGGCTATGGCTACACCTTC.

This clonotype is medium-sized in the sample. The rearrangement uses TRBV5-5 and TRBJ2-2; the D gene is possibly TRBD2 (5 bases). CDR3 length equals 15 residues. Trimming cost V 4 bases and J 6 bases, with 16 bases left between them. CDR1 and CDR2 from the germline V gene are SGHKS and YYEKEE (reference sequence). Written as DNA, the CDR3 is TGTGCCAGCAGCCCTGGTGTCAAGGGAGCCGGGGAGCTGTTTTTT. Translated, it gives CASSPGVKGAGELFF.

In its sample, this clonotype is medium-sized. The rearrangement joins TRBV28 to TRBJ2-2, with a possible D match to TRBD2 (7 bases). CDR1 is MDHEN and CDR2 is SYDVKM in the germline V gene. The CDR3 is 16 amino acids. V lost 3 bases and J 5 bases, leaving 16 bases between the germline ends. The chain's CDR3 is CASSLQTGGQTGELFF. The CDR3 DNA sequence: TGTGCCAGCAGTTTGCAAACGGGGGGCCAAACCGGGGAGCTGTTTTTT.

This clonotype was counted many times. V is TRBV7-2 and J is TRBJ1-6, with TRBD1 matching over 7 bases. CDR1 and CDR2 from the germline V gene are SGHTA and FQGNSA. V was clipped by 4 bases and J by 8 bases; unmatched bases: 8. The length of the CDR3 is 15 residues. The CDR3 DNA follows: TGTGCCAGCAGCTCACTCACAGGGGAGGATTCACCCCTCCACTTT. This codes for CASSSLTGEDSPLHF.

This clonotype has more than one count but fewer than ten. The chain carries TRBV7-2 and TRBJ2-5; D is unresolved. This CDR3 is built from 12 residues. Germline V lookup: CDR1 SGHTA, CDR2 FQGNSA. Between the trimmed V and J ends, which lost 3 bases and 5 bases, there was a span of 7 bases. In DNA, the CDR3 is TGTGCCAGCAGCTTTGGATTTGAGACCCAGTACTTC. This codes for CASSFGFETQYF.

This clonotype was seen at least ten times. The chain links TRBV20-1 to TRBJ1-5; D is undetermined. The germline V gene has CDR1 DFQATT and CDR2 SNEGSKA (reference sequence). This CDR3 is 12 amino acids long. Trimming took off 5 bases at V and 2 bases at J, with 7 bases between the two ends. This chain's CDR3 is CSAPKGNQPQHF. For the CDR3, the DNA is TGCAGTGCTCCGAAGGGCAATCAGCCCCAGCATTTT.

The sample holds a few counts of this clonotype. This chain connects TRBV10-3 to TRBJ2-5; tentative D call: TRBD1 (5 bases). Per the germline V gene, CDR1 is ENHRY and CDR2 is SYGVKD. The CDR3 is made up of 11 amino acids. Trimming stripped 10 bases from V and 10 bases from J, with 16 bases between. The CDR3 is CATRTEQGQYF. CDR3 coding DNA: TGTGCCACCCGGACGGAGCAGGGCCAGTACTTC.

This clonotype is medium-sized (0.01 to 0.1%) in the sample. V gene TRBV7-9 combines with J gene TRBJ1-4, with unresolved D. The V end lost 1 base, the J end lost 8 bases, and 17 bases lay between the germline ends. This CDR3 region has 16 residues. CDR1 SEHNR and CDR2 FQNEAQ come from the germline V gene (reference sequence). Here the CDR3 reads CASSLGIQKSGEKLFF. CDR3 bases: TGTGCCAGCAGCTTAGGTATACAAAAATCGGGGGAAAAACTGTTTTTT. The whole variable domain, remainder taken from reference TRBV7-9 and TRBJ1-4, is DTGVSQNPRHKITKRGQNVTFRCDPISEHNRLYWYRQTLGQGPEFLTYFQNEAQLEKSRLLSDRFSAERPKGSFSTLEIQRTEQGDSAMYLCASSLGIQKSGEKLFFGSGTQLSVL.